Listed below are T cell receptor beta chains from one sample, sequenced in a study of T cells in localized non-small cell lung cancer. Assay: immunoSEQ multiplex PCR; the TCRdb copy retains only in-frame clones and omits some. In the table there are approximately 32,000 clones, over 75% of which are singletons. Material: peripheral blood, obtained before any cancer treatment. The receptors stem from a male donor aged 60 or older with stage III squamous cell lung carcinoma. The CDR3 runs from the conserved cysteine through the conserved F or W. A D gene is named only where the DNA matches it firmly. Size is omitted from some rows. Given values are once, few, many or a class for expanded clones.

V	J	D	size	CDR3	DNA
TRBV5-4	TRBJ2-3	NA	NA	CASSPTLGTDTQYF	TGTGCCAGCAGCCCGACCTTGGGCACAGATACGCAGTATTTT
TRBV29-1	TRBJ1-2	TRBD1	NA	CSVSGPVGGAFGGYTF	TGCAGCGTCTCCGGGCCAGTAGGGGGCGCTTTCGGTGGCTACACCTTC
TRBV27	TRBJ1-5	NA	NA	CASSLSPKAPQHF	TGTGCCAGCAGTTTATCCCCTAAGGCGCCCCAGCATTTT
TRBV6-5	TRBJ2-7	NA	NA	CASQDTTYEQYF	TGTGCCAGCCAGGACACCACCTACGAGCAGTACTTC
TRBV4-1	TRBJ1-5	NA	once	CASSQGGQHSNQPQHF	TGCGCCAGCAGCCAAGGGGGACAACATAGCAATCAGCCCCAGCATTTT
TRBV7-6	TRBJ2-1	NA	NA	CASSSSASSYNEQFF	TGTGCCAGCAGCTCCTCAGCTAGCTCCTACAATGAGCAGTTCTTC
TRBV27	TRBJ2-7	NA	once	CASSSPSSGGFYEQYF	TGTGCCAGCAGTTCCCCTTCTTCAGGGGGGTTCTACGAGCAGTACTTC
TRBV6-6	TRBJ2-2	NA	NA	CASSPSRRSNTGELFF	TGTGCCAGCAGCCCCAGTCGGAGGTCGAACACCGGGGAGCTGTTTTTT
TRBV29-1	TRBJ1-1	NA	NA	CSVYFAPGTEAFF	TGCAGCGTTTATTTCGCCCCGGGCACTGAAGCTTTCTTT
TRBV7-9	TRBJ2-1	NA	NA	CASSSRTADNEQFF	TGTGCCAGCAGCTCCAGGACCGCGGACAATGAGCAGTTCTTC
TRBV6-1	TRBJ2-2	TRBD2	NA	CASSERELTGELFF	TGTGCCAGCAGTGAGCGGGAGCTCACCGGGGAGCTGTTTTTT
TRBV19	TRBJ1-5	NA	NA	CASSITATPNQPQHF	TGTGCCAGTAGTATTACAGCTACCCCCAATCAGCCCCAGCATTTT
TRBV28	TRBJ1-3	NA	NA	CASSSPGYGNTIYF	TGTGCCAGCAGTTCCCCAGGGTACGGAAACACCATATATTTT
TRBV20-1	TRBJ2-5	NA	NA	CSAGRGGSQYF	TGCAGTGCTGGCAGGGGGGGATCCCAGTACTTC
TRBV5-6	TRBJ2-3	TRBD2	NA	CASSLVLAGGNTQYF	TGTGCCAGCAGCTTGGTGCTGGCGGGAGGTAATACGCAGTATTTT
TRBV20-1	TRBJ2-7	NA	NA	CSASGPNEQYF	TGCAGTGCTAGCGGGCCTAACGAGCAGTACTTC
TRBV19	TRBJ1-5	NA	NA	CASSIEGFNQPQHF	TGTGCCAGTAGTATAGAGGGGTTCAATCAGCCCCAGCATTTT
TRBV10-2	TRBJ2-7	TRBD2	NA	CASSVVGGPYEQYF	TGCGCCAGCAGTGTGGTGGGAGGGCCCTACGAGCAGTACTTC
TRBV19	TRBJ1-5	NA	NA	CASSPGQFNQPQHF	TGTGCCAGTAGTCCAGGACAGTTCAATCAGCCCCAGCATTTT
TRBV10-2	TRBJ1-1	NA	NA	CASSGAGTNTEAFF	TGCGCCAGCAGTGGGGCAGGGACTAACACTGAAGCTTTCTTT
TRBV2	TRBJ1-5	NA	NA	CASSESNQPQHF	TGTGCCAGCAGTGAATCGAATCAGCCCCAGCATTTT
TRBV6-4	TRBJ2-2	TRBD2	NA	CASSDSMAGGVGTGELFF	TGTGCCAGCAGTGACTCGATGGCGGGAGGAGTAGGCACCGGGGAGCTGTTTTTT
TRBV6-1	TRBJ1-1	NA	NA	CASSTRGRDTEAFF	TGTGCCAGCAGTACCAGGGGAAGGGACACTGAAGCTTTCTTT
TRBV5-4	TRBJ1-1	TRBD1	NA	CASSARDRGPNTEAFF	TGTGCCAGCAGTGCTCGGGACAGGGGGCCAAACACTGAAGCTTTCTTT
TRBV20-1	TRBJ2-7	TRBD2	NA	CSLKREYEQYF	TGCAGTCTGAAGCGGGAGTACGAGCAGTACTTC
TRBV6-1	TRBJ1-1	NA	NA	CASSEGERAAFF	TGTGCCAGCAGTGAAGGGGAAAGGGCAGCTTTCTTT
TRBV5-1	TRBJ2-5	NA	NA	CASSLIPSTGANQETQYF	TGCGCCAGCAGCTTAATCCCGTCAACGGGAGCTAATCAAGAGACCCAGTACTTC